A selection of T cell receptor beta chains follows, all from one sample in a study of shared clonotypes between healthy human individuals. Only in-frame clones appear in the TCRdb table, and some are missing; sequencing was by immunoSEQ multiplex PCR. The sample includes hundreds of thousands of clones, around 77% seen only once; the top ten take more than 10%. Input material: PBMCs. Receptors were obtained from a woman aged 40 to 49 in good health. Some clones in this sample may be carry-over from other donors' samples. Both conserved end residues are part of each CDR3. Fields, in order: D gene, J gene, clone size, V gene, CDR3 protein, CDR3 DNA. A D gene is named only where the DNA matches it firmly. Size is omitted from some rows. Given values are once, few, many or a class for expanded clones.

TRBD2 | TRBJ2-2 | . | TRBV2 | CASSGLAGDTGELFF | TGTGCCAGCAGCGGCCTTGCGGGGGACACCGGGGAGCTGTTTTTT
TRBD1 | TRBJ1-5 | . | TRBV6-1 | CASSRTGGNQPQHF | TGTGCCAGCAGCCGGACAGGGGGGAATCAGCCCCAGCATTTT
. | TRBJ2-5 | . | TRBV7-9 | CASSFGETQYF | TGTGCCAGCAGCTTCGGGGAGACCCAGTACTTC
. | TRBJ2-5 | once | TRBV2 | CASRRGSNQETQYF | TGTGCCAGCAGAAGAGGGTCGAACCAAGAGACCCAGTACTTC
. | TRBJ2-4 | . | TRBV20-1 | CSARDSRDLF | TGCAGTGCTAGAGATTCTAGGGACCTCTTC
. | TRBJ1-1 | . | TRBV30 | CAWSEVYEAFF | TGTGCCTGGAGTGAGGTGTATGAAGCTTTCTTT
TRBD2 | TRBJ2-1 | . | TRBV25-1 | CASSAAGLAGEKQFF | TGTGCCAGCAGTGCCGCGGGACTAGCGGGGGAGAAGCAGTTCTTC
. | TRBJ1-2 | . | TRBV6-1 | CASSASQGRGYTF | TGTGCCAGCAGTGCCTCACAGGGAAGAGGCTACACCTTC
. | TRBJ2-1 | . | TRBV5-6 | CASSLGLDEQFF | TGTGCCAGCAGCTTGGGACTAGATGAGCAGTTCTTC
TRBD2 | TRBJ2-6 | . | TRBV10-2 | CASSESVLAVISGANVLTF | TGCGCCAGCAGTGAGAGCGTACTAGCGGTCATCTCTGGGGCCAACGTCCTGACTTTC
TRBD2 | TRBJ2-1 | . | TRBV4-2 | CASSPLAGVDNEQFF | TGTGCCAGCAGCCCCCTAGCGGGAGTGGACAATGAGCAGTTCTTC
TRBD1 | TRBJ2-1 | . | TRBV7-3 | CASSSLGQGKENEQFF | TGTGCCAGCAGCTCCCTAGGACAGGGTAAAGAAAATGAGCAGTTCTTC
TRBD1 | TRBJ2-5 | . | TRBV7-9 | CASSLVGAGGTLETQYF | TGTGCCAGCAGCTTAGTTGGGGCAGGGGGCACGTTGGAGACCCAGTACTTC
. | TRBJ1-1 | once | TRBV5-1 | CASSFGRGGRALLLDTEAFF | TGCGCCAGCAGCTTCGGGCGTGGAGGGAGAGCGTTGTTGTTGGACACTGAAGCTTTCTTT
. | TRBJ2-7 | . | TRBV5-1 | CASRHTEEQYF | TGCGCCAGCAGACACACGGAGGAGCAGTACTTC
. | TRBJ1-4 | few | TRBV30 | CAWRRGPGKDEKLFF | TGTGCCTGGAGAAGGGGTCCAGGGAAGGACGAAAAACTGTTTTTT
. | TRBJ1-1 | . | TRBV7-9 | CASSLVPSLRGNTEAFF | TGTGCCAGCAGCTTAGTACCAAGCCTTAGGGGGAACACTGAAGCTTTCTTT
TRBD2 | TRBJ2-2 | . | TRBV19 | CASSGGLAGGELFF | TGTGCCAGTAGCGGGGGACTAGCAGGAGGGGAGCTGTTTTTT
. | TRBJ2-1 | . | TRBV9 | CASSVTVRNNEQFF | TGTGCCAGCAGCGTAACGGTCCGAAACAATGAGCAGTTCTTC
. | TRBJ1-2 | . | TRBV6-6 | CASSYTGNYGYTF | TGTGCCAGCAGTTACACAGGGAACTATGGCTACACCTTC
. | TRBJ2-5 | . | TRBV11-3 | CASSLGLAAETQYF | TGTGCCAGCAGCTTAGGTCTAGCCGCCGAGACCCAGTACTTC
TRBD1 | TRBJ2-7 | . | TRBV7-8 | CASSYGTVTYEQYF | TGTGCCAGCAGTTACGGGACAGTAACCTACGAGCAGTACTTC
TRBD2 | TRBJ2-1 | . | TRBV6-4 | CASSYGLAAWNEQFF | TGTGCCAGCAGTTACGGACTAGCGGCGTGGAATGAGCAGTTCTTC
. | TRBJ2-1 | . | TRBV4-1 | CASRGTREPSYNEQFF | TGCGCCAGCAGAGGAACGCGCGAACCCTCCTACAATGAGCAGTTCTTC
. | TRBJ1-5 | . | TRBV7-2 | CASSLDPRYGNQPQHF | TGTGCCAGCAGCTTAGATCCACGATATGGCAATCAGCCCCAGCATTTT
. | TRBJ1-4 | . | TRBV4-1 | CASSQDWNSAQKLFF | TGCGCCAGCAGCCAAGATTGGAACTCGGCCCAAAAACTGTTTTTT
. | TRBJ2-7 | . | TRBV10-3 | CAINFLYEQYF | TGTGCCATCAACTTCCTCTACGAGCAGTACTTC
. | TRBJ2-1 | . | TRBV23-1 | CASSQSDPIRLSGLYNEQFF | TGCGCCAGCAGTCAATCCGACCCGATTCGTCTGAGCGGCCTTTACAATGAGCAGTTCTTC
. | TRBJ1-4 | . | TRBV6-1 | CASSRWTDEKLFF | TGTGCCAGCAGTAGATGGACGGATGAAAAACTGTTTTTT
. | TRBJ2-7 | many | TRBV5-1 | CASSLGGGYEQYF | TGCGCCAGCAGCTTGGGAGGGGGGTACGAGCAGTACTTC
. | TRBJ1-3 | . | TRBV2 | CASMILTGFGNTIYF | TGTGCCAGCATGATTCTGACAGGATTTGGAAACACCATATATTTT
TRBD2 | TRBJ2-1 | . | TRBV29-1 | CGVEGTSRPNEQFF | TGCGGCGTTGAAGGGACTAGTAGGCCCAATGAGCAGTTCTTC
TRBD1 | TRBJ1-2 | . | TRBV30 | CAWSGTGNTNYGYTF | TGTGCCTGGAGTGGGACAGGGAACACTAACTATGGCTACACCTTC
. | TRBJ2-1 | . | TRBV5-4 | CASSLGGTQPYNEQFF | TGTGCCAGCAGCTTGGGGGGGACTCAACCCTACAATGAGCAGTTCTTC
. | TRBJ1-1 | . | TRBV15 | CATSRFTGNTEAFF | TGTGCCACCAGCAGATTTACAGGGAACACTGAAGCTTTCTTT
. | TRBJ2-1 | many | TRBV28 | CASSRPGGVNEQFF | TGTGCCAGCAGCCGCCCCGGAGGGGTGAATGAGCAGTTCTTC
TRBD1 | TRBJ2-1 | . | TRBV9 | CASSVEGQGGKNEQFF | TGTGCCAGCAGCGTGGAGGGACAGGGGGGGAAAAATGAGCAGTTCTTC
. | TRBJ1-1 | . | TRBV11-2 | CASSDRNTEAFF | TGTGCCAGCAGCGACCGGAACACTGAAGCTTTCTTT
TRBD1 | TRBJ2-7 | . | TRBV9 | CASSVGPGGGEQYF | TGTGCCAGCAGCGTAGGGCCAGGGGGCGGGGAGCAGTACTTC
TRBD2 | TRBJ2-3 | . | TRBV5-1 | CASSLGTSGSGDTQYF | TGCGCCAGCAGCTTGGGGACTAGCGGGAGTGGAGATACGCAGTATTTT
TRBD2 | TRBJ2-3 | . | TRBV13 | CASSSSRRGGTDTQYF | TGTGCCAGCAGCTCCTCTAGGCGGGGGGGCACAGATACGCAGTATTTT
. | TRBJ2-5 | . | TRBV19 | CASAGNRGGETQYF | TGTGCCAGCGCCGGCAACAGGGGAGGAGAGACCCAGTACTTC
TRBD2 | TRBJ2-7 | . | TRBV27 | CASSPGASGTYEQYF | TGTGCCAGCAGTCCCGGGGCTAGCGGAACCTACGAGCAGTACTTC
TRBD1 | TRBJ1-5 | . | TRBV7-9 | CASSQTGSDQPQHF | TGTGCCAGCAGCCAGACAGGGTCCGATCAGCCCCAGCATTTT
. | TRBJ2-5 | . | TRBV11-3 | CASSQGGEPQETQYF | TGTGCCAGCAGCCAGGGGGGGGAGCCCCAAGAGACCCAGTACTTC
TRBD1 | TRBJ2-7 | . | TRBV5-1 | CASSLGNRDSYEQYF | TGCGCCAGCAGCTTGGGAAACCGGGACAGCTACGAGCAGTACTTC
. | TRBJ1-3 | . | TRBV2 | CASSETGPGSRAGNTIYF | TGTGCCAGCAGTGAGACAGGTCCCGGCTCGAGGGCTGGAAACACCATATATTTT
TRBD1 | TRBJ2-3 | once | TRBV5-1 | CASSLETGLDTQYF | TGCGCCAGCAGCTTGGAGACAGGGTTAGATACGCAGTATTTT
. | TRBJ1-1 | many | TRBV30 | CAWSMGGMNTEAFF | TGTGCCTGGAGTATGGGGGGGATGAACACTGAAGCTTTCTTT
. | TRBJ2-4 | . | TRBV5-1 | CASSLGLAVAKNIQYF | TGCGCCAGCAGCTTGGGTCTAGCTGTTGCCAAAAACATTCAGTACTTC
. | TRBJ2-7 | . | TRBV7-9 | CASSGRFLTYEQYF | TGTGCCAGCAGCGGGCGGTTTTTAACCTACGAGCAGTACTTC
TRBD1 | TRBJ2-2 | . | TRBV19 | CASRETGGITGELFF | TGTGCCAGCAGGGAAACAGGGGGCATCACCGGGGAGCTGTTTTTT
. | TRBJ2-5 | once | TRBV6-5 | CASSRLGTQETQYF | TGTGCCAGCAGTCGCCTAGGGACCCAAGAGACCCAGTACTTC
TRBD2 | TRBJ2-3 | . | TRBV4-1 | CASSLRTVAGGPTLLDTQYF | TGCGCCAGCAGCCTCCGGACGGTAGCGGGAGGCCCGACTCTCTTAGATACGCAGTATTTT
. | TRBJ2-1 | once | TRBV15 | CATSRAGLRNEQFF | TGTGCCACCAGCAGAGCGGGACTCCGCAATGAGCAGTTCTTC
. | TRBJ1-2 | . | TRBV9 | CASSLGQSLYGYTF | TGTGCCAGCAGCCTAGGACAGTCCCTCTATGGCTACACCTTC
. | TRBJ1-5 | few | TRBV28 | CASSSGAGDYQPQHF | TGTGCCAGCAGTTCCGGGGCAGGTGATTATCAGCCCCAGCATTTT
. | TRBJ2-6 | . | TRBV25-1 | CASSEWGANVLTF | TGTGCCAGCAGTGAATGGGGGGCCAACGTCCTGACTTTC
TRBD1 | TRBJ2-5 | . | TRBV7-9 | CASSHPDRERTQYF | TGTGCCAGCAGCCATCCTGACAGGGAGCGAACCCAGTACTTC